The T cell receptor (beta chain) described here comes from a study of Ad26.COV2.S vaccination and SARS-CoV-2 variants. Study-wide context: As a participant in COV1001, the donor was in the Ad26.COV2.S trial arm. Intramuscular Ad26.COV2.S doses were given once or twice, 56 days apart.

Treatment meaning: approximately 18 received Ad26.COV2.S at low or high dose, single or two shots; 5 received placebo; per-sample allocation not given. Specimens were obtained on day 63 following the first vaccine or placebo injection. Vaccination used an Ad26 vector expressing Wuhan-strain SARS-CoV-2 spike. As concerns this clone: Its antigen is not known.

The CDR3 runs 13 residues. V lost 7 bases to trimming and J lost 6 bases, with 16 bases between them. Looked up from germline, CDR1 is MNHEY and CDR2 is SMNVEV (reference sequence). Findings and caveats of the study: While placebo recipients had lower spike-specific TCR breadth, vaccine recipients had more.

The method was immunoSEQ multiplex PCR; TCRdb's version includes in-frame clones alone and lacks a portion of them. The sample carries roughly 680,000 clones, roughly nine tenths recorded once. This receptor was obtained from a person aged 18-65 years who received the Ad26.COV2.S COVID-19 vaccine or a placebo. This specimen consisted of peripheral blood, obtained in a trial of Ad26.COV2.S vaccine versus placebo. The rearrangement uses TRBV27 and TRBJ2-7; D is perhaps TRBD2 (6 bases). The CDR3 reads CASIRAGTGEQYF. DNA for the CDR3: TGTGCCAGCATCAGGGCAGGGACTGGCGAGCAGTACTTC.